This T cell receptor (beta chain) comes out of a study of CD8 T cells in Susac syndrome. Study conclusions and caveats: As acknowledged by the study, its TCR sequencing and HLA analysis included a relatively small number of individuals.

In blood CD8+ and CD4+ T cells, TCR beta underwent sequencing. TEMRA cells were FACS-enriched, while CD8+ and CD4+ T cells were negatively isolated. Reverse transcription used roughly 0.45 to 1 ug RNA and random hexamers. Amplification of TCR beta CDR3 across 54 Vbeta and 13 Jbeta was performed with immunoSEQ multiplex PCR. TCRdb passed the immunoSEQ multiplex PCR reads through MiXCR, listing each CDR3 protein once. The sample lists approximately 120,000 distinct CDR3 sequences; 90% to 95% were seen once. The V end was cut by 2 bases, the J end by 3 bases, with 21 bases between. Per germline, CDR1 SGHRS and CDR2 YFSETQ. The CDR3 totals 17 residues. With regard to this clonotype: Antigen unknown.

The TCR originated in a human donor with multiple sclerosis. The specimen sequenced was CD8+ T cells from PBMCs. The chain carries TRBV5-1 and TRBJ2-7, with TRBD1 as a possible D gene (7 bases). CDR3 loop: CASSFYSQGGGLYEQYF. CDR3 DNA: TGCGCCAGCAGCTTCTACTCGCAGGGGGGCGGACTCTACGAGCAGTACTTC.